These 7 T cell receptor beta chains were sequenced from one sample in a study of T cells after somatic rescue of genetic block. The table came from immunoSEQ multiplex PCR; TCRdb's copy has only in-frame clones and leaves some out. Of tens of thousands of clones detected, around 92% appear once; the ten largest clones hold around 3%. Sequences were obtained from peripheral blood mononuclear cells (PBMCs). The source is a man aged 40-49 years.

The chain uses TRBV28 and TRBJ2-1; 12 bases are shared with TRBD2. J gave up 6 bases and V 5 bases, and 8 bases lay outside the gene matches. The length of the CDR3 is 16 residues. CDR1 is MDHEN and CDR2 is SYDVKM in the germline V gene. CDR3 DNA: TGTGCCAGCAGTCGAGGAACTAGCGGGAGGATCAATGAGCAGTTCTTC. Amino acids: CASSRGTSGRINEQFF. Supplemented by reference TRBV28 and TRBJ2-1, the full variable domain reads DVKVTQSSRYLVKRTGEKVFLECVQDMDHENMFWYRQDPGLGLRLIYFSYDVKMKEKGDIPEGYSVSREKKERFSLILESASTNQTSMYLCASSRGTSGRINEQFFGPGTRLTVL.

The chain has TRBV20-1 and TRBJ2-1; no definite D call. The V gene lost 3 bases and the J gene lost 6 bases, with 6 bases spanning the gap. CDR3 length: 11 residues. Per germline, CDR1 DFQATT and CDR2 SNEGSKA (reference sequence). The CDR3 protein is CSASLANEQFF. DNA for the CDR3: TGCAGTGCTAGCTTGGCCAATGAGCAGTTCTTC.

This clone was counted a single time. This chain connects TRBV2 to TRBJ2-7, with TRBD2 matching over 10 bases. J was trimmed by 4 bases and V by 4 bases; bases with no gene match: 4. CDR1 is SNHLY and CDR2 is FYNNEI in the germline V gene. This CDR3 spans 14 amino acids. The DNA for the CDR3 is TGTGCCAGCAGTGCAGCGGGAGGGCCTTACGAGCAGTACTTC. It specifies CASSAAGGPYEQYF.

The chain is built from TRBV19 and TRBJ1-2; unclear D gene. Germline assignment: CDR1 LNHDA and CDR2 SQIVND (reference sequence). The CDR3 contains 13 residues. V was trimmed by 6 bases and J by 3 bases, leaving 11 bases between them. CDR3 nucleotides: TGTGCCAGTAGCCCCGGCACGTACTATGGCTACACCTTC. Protein: CASSPGTYYGYTF. The full variable domain, its missing parts supplied by reference TRBV19 and TRBJ1-2, is DGGITQSPKYLFRKEGQNVTLSCEQNLNHDAMYWYRQDPGQGLRLIYYSQIVNDFQKGDIAEGYSVSREKKESFPLTVTSAQKNPTAFYLCASSPGTYYGYTFGSGTRLTVV.

The chain links TRBV27 to TRBJ1-2; TRBD1 matches at 11 bases. The CDR3 spans 14 residues. CDR1 and CDR2 from the germline V gene are MNHEY and SMNVEV (reference sequence). The J segment lost 4 bases and the V segment lost 10 bases, leaving 8 bases of the junction unmatched. Here the CDR3 DNA reads TGTGCCACCCGGACAGGGGGCGCGATCTATGGCTACACCTTC. This translates into CATRTGGAIYGYTF.

This clone was recorded only once. The gene calls are TRBV9 and TRBJ2-7; weak D call: TRBD1 (6 bases). The CDR3 sequence is 14 residues long. Trimming stripped 3 bases from V and 2 bases from J, with 12 bases between. Germline CDR1 is SGDLS and CDR2 is YYNGEE. DNA for the CDR3: TGTGCCAGCAGCGCGGGGACATCCCCCTACGAGCAGTACTTC. It specifies CASSAGTSPYEQYF.

The chain combines TRBV7-2 with TRBJ2-3; D gene uncertain. V dropped 1 base and J dropped 5 bases, with 7 bases sitting between them. The CDR3 contains 13 residues. Germline CDR1 and CDR2: SGHTA and FQGNSA. The CDR3 region has the DNA TGTGCCAGCAGCTTAGTGGTGGGAGATACGCAGTATTTT. Translation: CASSLVVGDTQYF.